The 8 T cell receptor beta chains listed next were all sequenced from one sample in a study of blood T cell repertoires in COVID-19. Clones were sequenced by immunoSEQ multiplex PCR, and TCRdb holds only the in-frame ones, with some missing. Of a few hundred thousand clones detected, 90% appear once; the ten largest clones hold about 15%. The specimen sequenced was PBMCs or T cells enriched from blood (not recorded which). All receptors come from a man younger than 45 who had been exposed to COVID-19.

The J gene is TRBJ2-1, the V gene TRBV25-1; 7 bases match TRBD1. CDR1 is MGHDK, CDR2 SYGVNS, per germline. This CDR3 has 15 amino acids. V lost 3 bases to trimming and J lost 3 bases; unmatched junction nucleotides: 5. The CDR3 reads CASSELDRDYNEQFF. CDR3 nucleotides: TGTGCCAGCAGTGAGCTCGACAGGGACTACAATGAGCAGTTCTTC.

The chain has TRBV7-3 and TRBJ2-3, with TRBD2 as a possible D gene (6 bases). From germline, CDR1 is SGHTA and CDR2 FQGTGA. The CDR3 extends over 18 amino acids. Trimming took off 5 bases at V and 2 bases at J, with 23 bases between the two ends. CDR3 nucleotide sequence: TGTGCCAGCAGCCCTCCTCCCCAAGGCGGGACCCTCACAGATACGCAGTATTTT. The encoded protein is CASSPPPQGGTLTDTQYF.

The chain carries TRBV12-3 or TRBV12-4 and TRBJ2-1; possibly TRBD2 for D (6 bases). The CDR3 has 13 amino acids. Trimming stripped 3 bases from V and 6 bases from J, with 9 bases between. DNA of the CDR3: TGTGCCAGCAGTTTTGGGGGACTCAATGAGCAGTTCTTC. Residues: CASSFGGLNEQFF.

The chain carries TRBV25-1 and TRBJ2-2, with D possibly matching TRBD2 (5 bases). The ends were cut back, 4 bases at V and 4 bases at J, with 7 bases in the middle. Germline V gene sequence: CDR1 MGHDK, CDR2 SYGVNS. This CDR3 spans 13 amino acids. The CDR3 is CASSVAGTGELFF. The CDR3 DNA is TGTGCCAGCAGTGTTGCGGGCACCGGGGAGCTGTTTTTT.

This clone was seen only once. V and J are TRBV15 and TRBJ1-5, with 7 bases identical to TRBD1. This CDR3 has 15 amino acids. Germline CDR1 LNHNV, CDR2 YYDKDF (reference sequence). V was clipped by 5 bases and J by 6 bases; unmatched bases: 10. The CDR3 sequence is CATSPATGTVQPQHF. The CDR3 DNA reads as TGTGCCACCAGCCCGGCGACAGGGACGGTTCAGCCCCAGCATTTT.

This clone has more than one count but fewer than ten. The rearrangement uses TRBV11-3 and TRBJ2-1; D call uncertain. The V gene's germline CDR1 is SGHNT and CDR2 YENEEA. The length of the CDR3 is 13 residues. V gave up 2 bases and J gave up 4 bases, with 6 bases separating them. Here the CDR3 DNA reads TGTGCCAGCAGCTTACGGCGGTACAATGAGCAGTTCTTC. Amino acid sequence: CASSLRRYNEQFF. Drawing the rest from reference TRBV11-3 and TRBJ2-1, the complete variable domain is EAGVVQSPRYKIIEKKQPVAFWCNPISGHNTLYWYLQNLGQGPELLIRYENEEAVDDSQLPKDRFSAERLKGVDSTLKIQPAELGDSAVYLCASSLRRYNEQFFGPGTRLTVL.

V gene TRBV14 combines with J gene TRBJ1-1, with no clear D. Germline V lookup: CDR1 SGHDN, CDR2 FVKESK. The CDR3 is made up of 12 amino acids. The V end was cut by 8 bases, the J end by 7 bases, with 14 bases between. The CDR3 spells CASGKMTGEAFF. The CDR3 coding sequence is TGTGCCAGCGGAAAAATGACGGGTGAAGCTTTCTTT.

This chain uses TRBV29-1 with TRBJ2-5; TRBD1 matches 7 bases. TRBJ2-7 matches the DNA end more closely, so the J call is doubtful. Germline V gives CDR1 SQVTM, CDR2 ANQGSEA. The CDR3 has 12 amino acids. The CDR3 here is CSVRDSTYEQYF. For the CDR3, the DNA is TGCAGCGTTAGGGACAGCACCTACGAGCAGTACTTC.